This T cell receptor (beta chain) is drawn from a study of blood T cell repertoires in COVID-19 (dated by TCRdb to about 2020). About the study as a whole: Samples from collaborators originated in the United States, Italy and Spain and spanned both the acute and convalescent phases of COVID-19. The samples were drawn from the first 160 participants of the ongoing ImmuneRACE study and from 950 to 1,500 subjects provided by 6 global collaborators. The prospective study material was composed of cDNA or gDNA derived from T cells, B-cell-depleted T cells, or PBMCs. A de-identified subject ID, COVID-19 status, age in years and sex were almost always included in the sample metadata. The repertoires were released in a freely available public database intended as a resource for research on the immune response to SARS-CoV-2. Where available, HLA class I and class II types were obtained from metadata supplied by the sample provider rather than from assay-based typing. Deeply sampled blood TCRbeta repertoires from subjects exposed to, actively infected with, or recovered from COVID-19 were included in the dataset. The investigation overall reported the following: How much clinical and demographic metadata was included differed by source and by participant, and the metadata was provided uncurated.

TCRbeta CDR3 regions were amplified from genomic DNA by means of the immunoSEQ Assay, a bias-controlled multiplex PCR. The paper's processing steps were these. The number of nucleated cells in each sample was estimated from the amplification of reference gene primers within the assay. Sequence reads were collapsed and filtered to measure the absolute abundance of every unique TCRbeta CDR3 rearrangement. For each sample, productive Simpson clonality was calculated as the square root of Simpson's diversity index over productive rearrangements. TCRdb took this table from immuneACCESS and kept in-frame rearrangements with V and J called. Such tables lack part of the clones; where checked against another copy, unresolved V genes explain under half of the gap, and the rest is unexplained. V and J calls plus clone size are reproduced from that table; the DNA served to infer D and trimming. For this sample the table gives about 180,000 clones, of which more than 85% were detected only once. 0.45% to 0.65% of the sample is taken by the ten largest.

As regards this clone: Its antigen has not been determined. No per-base quality is available; no much larger clone lies one base away.

Collaborating institutions collected whole blood in K2EDTA tubes following their own protocols. For TCRbeta analysis, collaborator samples were shipped as frozen whole blood, as isolated PBMCs, or as DNA extracted from either sample type. For CDR1 and CDR2, the germline V gene lists LGHNA and YSLEER. Including cysteine and phenylalanine, the CDR3 has 17 amino acids. Only the CDR3 DNA is retained, 51 bases long and in frame from the first base. V is pared back by 0 bases and J by 7 bases, with 18 bases lying between the germline termini. Input material: peripheral blood. This clonotype was obtained from a man aged 45-65 years with acute or convalescent COVID-19. The rearranged segments are TRBV4-3 and TRBJ2-2; the D gene is possibly TRBD1, with 5 bases matching. The bases are TGCGCCAGCAGCCAAGAGTTCGGCAGGGAATTAGACGGGGAGCTGTTTTTT. It is translated as CASSQEFGRELDGELFF.